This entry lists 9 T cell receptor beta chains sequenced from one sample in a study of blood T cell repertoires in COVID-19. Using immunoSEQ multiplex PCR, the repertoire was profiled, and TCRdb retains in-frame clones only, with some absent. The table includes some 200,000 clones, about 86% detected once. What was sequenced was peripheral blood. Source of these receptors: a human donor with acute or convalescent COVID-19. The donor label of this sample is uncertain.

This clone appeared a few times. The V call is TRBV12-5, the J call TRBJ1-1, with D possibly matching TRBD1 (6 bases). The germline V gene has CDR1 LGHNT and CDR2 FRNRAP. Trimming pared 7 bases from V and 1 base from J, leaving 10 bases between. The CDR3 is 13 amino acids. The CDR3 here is CASAPDRNTEAFF. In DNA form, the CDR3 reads TGTGCTAGTGCCCCGGACAGGAACACTGAAGCTTTCTTT.

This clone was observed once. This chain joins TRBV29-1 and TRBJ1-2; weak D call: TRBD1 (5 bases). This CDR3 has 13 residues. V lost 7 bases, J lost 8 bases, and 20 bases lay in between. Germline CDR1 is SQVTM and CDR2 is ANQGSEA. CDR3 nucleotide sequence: TGCAGCGCGGGAGGGGCGTCAAACAGGGGCTACACCTTC. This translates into CSAGGASNRGYTF.

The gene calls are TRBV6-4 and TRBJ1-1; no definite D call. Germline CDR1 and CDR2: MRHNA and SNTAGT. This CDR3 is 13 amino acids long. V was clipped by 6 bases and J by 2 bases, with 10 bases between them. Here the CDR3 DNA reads TGTGCCAGCAGCCTCAGAGGAAACACTGAAGCTTTCTTT. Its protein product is CASSLRGNTEAFF.

The CDR3 region has the DNA TGTGCCAGCAGCTTCCCTAGCTCTGATACGCAGTATTTT. Translation gives CASSFPSSDTQYF. The V gene is TRBV11-1, the J gene TRBJ2-3, with TRBD2 as a possible D gene (5 bases). Germline V gives CDR1 SGHAT, CDR2 FQDESV (reference sequence). There are 13 residues in the CDR3. Trimming removed 3 bases at V and 6 bases at J, with 10 bases between.

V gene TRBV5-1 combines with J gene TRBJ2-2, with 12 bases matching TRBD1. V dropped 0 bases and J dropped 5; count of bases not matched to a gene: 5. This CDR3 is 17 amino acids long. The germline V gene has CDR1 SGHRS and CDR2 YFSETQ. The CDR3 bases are TGCGCCAGCAGCTTGGTAGGGACAGGGGGCGCAACCGGGGAGCTGTTTTTT. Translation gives CASSLVGTGGATGELFF.

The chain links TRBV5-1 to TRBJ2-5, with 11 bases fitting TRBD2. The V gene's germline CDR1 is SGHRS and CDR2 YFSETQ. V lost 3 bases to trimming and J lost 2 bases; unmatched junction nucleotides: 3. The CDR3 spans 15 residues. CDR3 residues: CASSWGLAEQETQYF. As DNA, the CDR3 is TGCGCCAGCAGCTGGGGACTAGCGGAGCAAGAGACCCAGTACTTC.

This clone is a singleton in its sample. This CDR3 reads CASSPAGSGYTF. CDR3 in DNA: TGTGCCAGCAGCCCCGCGGGGAGCGGCTACACCTTC. The J gene is TRBJ1-2, the V gene TRBV7-3; no reliable D call. Looked up from germline, CDR1 is SGHTA and CDR2 is FQGTGA. Trimming left V 5 bases short and J 8 bases short, with 12 bases between. This CDR3 spans 12 amino acids. Combining the CDR3 with reference TRBV7-3 and TRBJ1-2 gives the whole variable domain GAGVSQTPSNKVTEKGKYVELRCDPISGHTALYWYRQSLGQGPEFLIYFQGTGAADDSGLPNDRFFAVRPEGSVSTLKIQRTERGDSAVYLCASSPAGSGYTFGSGTRLTVV.

As DNA, the CDR3 is TGTGCCAGCAGTTTTCGGACAACTAGCACAGATACGCAGTATTTT. It specifies CASSFRTTSTDTQYF. V is TRBV6-2 or TRBV6-3 and J is TRBJ2-3, with TRBD1 as a possible D gene (5 bases). Germline CDR1 MNHEY, CDR2 SVGEGT. V lost 4 bases, J lost 0 bases, and 11 bases lay in between. This CDR3 has 15 residues.

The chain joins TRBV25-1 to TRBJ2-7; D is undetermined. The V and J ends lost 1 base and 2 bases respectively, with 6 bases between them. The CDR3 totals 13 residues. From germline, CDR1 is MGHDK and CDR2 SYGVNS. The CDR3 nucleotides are TGTGCCAGCAGTGAATTTGGCCCCTACGAGCAGTACTTC. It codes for CASSEFGPYEQYF.